The 11 T cell receptor beta chains below were found in one sample sequenced in a study of cytomegalovirus exposure and HLA in healthy donors. Repertoires were generated with immunoSEQ multiplex PCR, while TCRdb's copy carries only in-frame clones and drops some. The table has roughly 230,000 clones, about 90% seen once. The sequenced sample was PBMCs. These receptor sequences come from a young woman in good health and CMV-seronegative.

The CDR3 coding sequence is TGTGCCAGCAGTCACCTTTCGGGGGGCTGGTCAGATACGCAGTATTTT. Protein product: CASSHLSGGWSDTQYF. The J gene is TRBJ2-3, the V gene TRBV27; D may be TRBD2 (7 bases). V lost 5 bases, J lost 4 bases, and 19 bases lay in between. CDR3 length equals 16 residues. CDR1 and CDR2 (germline): MNHEY, SMNVEV (reference sequence).

The CDR3 region is CASSPRLAGETQYF. For the CDR3, the DNA is TGTGCCAGCAGCCCGAGACTAGCGGGCGAGACCCAGTACTTC. This chain links TRBV13 with TRBJ2-5; 10 nucleotides line up with TRBD2. CDR1 is PRHDT, CDR2 FYEKMQ, per germline (reference sequence). CDR3 length: 14 amino acids. The V gene end was trimmed by 5 bases and the J gene end by 5 bases; junction bases not matched to a gene: 5. Based on the CDR3 plus reference TRBV13 and TRBJ2-5, the full variable domain is AAGVIQSPRHLIKEKRETATLKCYPIPRHDTVYWYQQGPGQDPQFLISFYEKMQSDKGSIPDRFSAQQFSDYHSELNMSSLELGDSALYFCASSPRLAGETQYFGPGTRLLVL.

The chain uses TRBV15 and TRBJ2-5, with 14 positions matching TRBD2. V was pared by 5 bases and J by 1 base, with 9 bases of the junction left unmatched. CDR1 is LNHNV, CDR2 YYDKDF, per germline (reference sequence). The CDR3 covers 18 residues. CDR3 protein: CATSRGLAGVRGQETQYF. Written as DNA, the CDR3 is TGTGCCACCAGCCGGGGACTAGCGGGAGTAAGGGGCCAAGAGACCCAGTACTTC.

The V gene is TRBV15, the J gene TRBJ2-7; the match to TRBD1 covers 8 bases. The CDR3 consists of 14 residues. The germline V gene has CDR1 LNHNV and CDR2 YYDKDF (reference sequence). With 1 base clipped from V and 2 bases from J, the junction kept 1 base outside the gene matches. The CDR3 region is CATSRATGAYEQYF. The CDR3 DNA sequence: TGTGCCACCAGCAGAGCGACAGGGGCCTACGAGCAGTACTTC.

The chain combines TRBV7-9 with TRBJ1-1; D may be TRBD1 (6 bases). The V end was cut by 3 bases, the J end by 1 base, with 9 bases between. The germline gives CDR1 SEHNR, CDR2 FQNEAQ (reference sequence). This CDR3 region has 14 residues. This chain's CDR3 is CASSLVQGNTEAFF. Here the CDR3 DNA reads TGTGCCAGCAGCTTGGTACAGGGGAACACTGAAGCTTTCTTT.

J is TRBJ2-7 and V is TRBV5-4, with 9 bases identical to TRBD1. V gave up 1 base and J gave up 3 bases; unmatched junction bases: 14. From germline, CDR1 is SGHNT and CDR2 YYREEE (reference sequence). This CDR3 comprises 18 residues. The CDR3 bases are TGTGCCAGCAGCTTGTTGGTGGTTGCGGGACAGGGTTACTACGAGCAGTACTTC. This encodes CASSLLVVAGQGYYEQYF.

V and J are TRBV7-9 and TRBJ2-3; D possibly uses TRBD1 or TRBD2 (5 bases each). Germline CDR1 reads SEHNR; CDR2 reads FQNEAQ (reference sequence). Trimming took off 2 bases at V and 6 bases at J, with 12 bases between the two ends. The CDR3 spans 14 residues. CDR3 coding DNA: TGTGCCAGCAGCTTACTTAGGGGACCGGATACGCAGTATTTT. This sequence encodes CASSLLRGPDTQYF.

The chain has TRBV28 and TRBJ2-7; 11 bases agree with TRBD1. Looked up from germline, CDR1 is MDHEN and CDR2 is SYDVKM. V was clipped by 6 bases and J by 4 bases; unmatched bases: 5. The length of the CDR3 is 14 residues. Here the CDR3 DNA reads TGTGCCAGCAGCGGCGGGGACAGGGGGTACGAGCAGTACTTC. It encodes CASSGGDRGYEQYF.

This clone appeared once. The V gene is TRBV5-4, the J gene TRBJ2-7, with TRBD2 identical over 8 bases. The CDR3 runs 14 residues. The junction had 7 bases not matched to a gene; V was cut back by 2 bases and J by 6 bases. Germline CDR1 SGHNT, CDR2 YYREEE (reference sequence). CDR3: CASSFPGTRGEQYF. CDR3 coding DNA: TGTGCCAGCAGCTTCCCCGGGACTAGAGGCGAGCAGTACTTC.

This rearrangement joins TRBV28 to TRBJ2-7; 10 bases align to TRBD2. V was clipped by 3 bases and J by 5 bases; unmatched bases: 16. The germline V gene has CDR1 MDHEN and CDR2 SYDVKM. This CDR3 region has 18 residues. The CDR3 reads CASSFRRQLAGVFNEQYF. The CDR3 nucleotides are TGTGCCAGCAGTTTCCGCCGTCAGCTAGCGGGAGTTTTCAACGAGCAGTACTTC.

This clone was seen a handful of times. The chain has TRBV5-5 and TRBJ2-7; 14 nucleotides match TRBD2. Germline CDR1 SGHKS, CDR2 YYEKEE (reference sequence). The CDR3 has 14 amino acids. Unmatched junction bases numbered 2, after V lost 4 bases and J lost 5 bases. CDR3 nucleotides: TGTGCCAGCAGCCGACTAGCGGGAGGGCACGAGCAGTACTTC. Translated: CASSRLAGGHEQYF.